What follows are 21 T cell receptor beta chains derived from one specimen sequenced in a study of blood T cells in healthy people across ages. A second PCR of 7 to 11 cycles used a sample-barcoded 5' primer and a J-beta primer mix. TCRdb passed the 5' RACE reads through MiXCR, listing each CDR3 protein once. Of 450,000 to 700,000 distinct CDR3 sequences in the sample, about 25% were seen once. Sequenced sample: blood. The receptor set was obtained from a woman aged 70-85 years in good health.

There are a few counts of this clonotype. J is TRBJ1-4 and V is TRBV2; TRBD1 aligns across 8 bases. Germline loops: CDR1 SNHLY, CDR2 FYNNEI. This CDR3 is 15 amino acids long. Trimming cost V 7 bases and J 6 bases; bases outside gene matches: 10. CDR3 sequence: CASTYITGGYEKLFF. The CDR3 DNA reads TGTGCCAGCACATATATTACAGGGGGATATGAAAAACTGTTTTTT.

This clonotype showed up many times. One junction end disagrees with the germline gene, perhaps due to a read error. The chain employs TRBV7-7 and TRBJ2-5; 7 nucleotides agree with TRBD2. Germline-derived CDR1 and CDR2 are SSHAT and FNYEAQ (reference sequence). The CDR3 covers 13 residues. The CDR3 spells CASSGTLRGTQYF. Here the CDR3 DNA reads TGTGCTAGCAGCGGGACCCTTCGAGGGACCCAGTACTTC.

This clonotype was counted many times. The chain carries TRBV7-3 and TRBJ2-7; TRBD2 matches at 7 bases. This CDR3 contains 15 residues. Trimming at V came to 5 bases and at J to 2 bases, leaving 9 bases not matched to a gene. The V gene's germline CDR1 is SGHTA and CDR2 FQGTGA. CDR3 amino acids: CASSPTGTTAYEQYF. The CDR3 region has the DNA TGTGCCAGCAGCCCAACCGGGACTACCGCCTACGAGCAGTACTTC.

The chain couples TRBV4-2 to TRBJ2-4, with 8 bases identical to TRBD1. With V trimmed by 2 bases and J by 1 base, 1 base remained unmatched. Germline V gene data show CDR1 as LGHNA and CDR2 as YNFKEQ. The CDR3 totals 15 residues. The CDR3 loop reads CASSQTGGAKNIQYF. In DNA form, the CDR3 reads TGTGCCAGCAGCCAAACAGGGGGGGCCAAAAACATTCAGTACTTC.

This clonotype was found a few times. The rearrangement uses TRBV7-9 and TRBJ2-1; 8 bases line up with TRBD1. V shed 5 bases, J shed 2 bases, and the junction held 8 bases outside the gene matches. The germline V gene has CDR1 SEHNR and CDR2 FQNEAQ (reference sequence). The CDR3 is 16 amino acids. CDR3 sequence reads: CASSLSDRGTYNEQFF. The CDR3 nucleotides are TGTGCCAGCAGCCTGTCCGACAGGGGTACCTACAATGAGCAGTTCTTC. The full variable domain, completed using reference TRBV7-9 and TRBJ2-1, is DTGVSQNPRHKITKRGQNVTFRCDPISEHNRLYWYRQTLGQGPEFLTYFQNEAQLEKSRLLSDRFSAERPKGSFSTLEIQRTEQGDSAMYLCASSLSDRGTYNEQFFGPGTRLTVL.

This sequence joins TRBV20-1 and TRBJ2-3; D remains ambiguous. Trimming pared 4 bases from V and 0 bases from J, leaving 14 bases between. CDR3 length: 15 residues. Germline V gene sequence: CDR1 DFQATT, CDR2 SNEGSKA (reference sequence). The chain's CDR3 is CSAIGLFTSTDTQYF. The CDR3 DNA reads TGCAGTGCTATAGGTTTGTTCACTAGCACAGATACGCAGTATTTT.

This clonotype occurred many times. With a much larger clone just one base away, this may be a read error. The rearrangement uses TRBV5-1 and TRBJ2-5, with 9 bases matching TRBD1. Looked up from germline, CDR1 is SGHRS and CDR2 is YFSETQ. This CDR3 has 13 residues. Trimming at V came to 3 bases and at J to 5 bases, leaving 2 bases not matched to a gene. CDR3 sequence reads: CASSYGQGETQYF. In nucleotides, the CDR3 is TGCGCCAGCAGCTATGGACAGGGGGAGACCCAGTACTTC. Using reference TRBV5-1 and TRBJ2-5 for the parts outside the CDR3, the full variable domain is KAGVTQTPRYLIKTRGQQVTLSCSPISGHRSVSWYQQTPGQGLQFLFEYFSETQRNKGNFPGRFSGRQFSNSRSEMNVSTLELGDSALYLCASSYGQGETQYFGPGTRLLVL.

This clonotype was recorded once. The CDR3 bases are TGCGCCAGCAGCCAAAGCAGAGGGGGGTCCGTGAGGTCCTACAATGAGCAGTTCTTC. It encodes CASSQSRGGSVRSYNEQFF. This chain uses TRBV4-3 with TRBJ2-1, with D perhaps matching TRBD1 or TRBD2 (6 bases each). CDR3 length: 19 residues. Germline values: CDR1 LGHNA, CDR2 YSLEER. The germline V and J ends were trimmed by 2 bases and 1 base, with 21 bases remaining between them.

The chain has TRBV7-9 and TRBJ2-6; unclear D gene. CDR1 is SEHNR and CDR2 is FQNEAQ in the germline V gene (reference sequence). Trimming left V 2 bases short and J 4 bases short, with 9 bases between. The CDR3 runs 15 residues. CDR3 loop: CASSLLGPGANVLTF. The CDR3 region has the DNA TGTGCCAGCAGCTTATTGGGTCCCGGGGCCAACGTCCTGACTTTC.

The CDR3 DNA reads as TGTGCCAGTAGTACCAGGAGGGCAGGCGGGTACAATGAGCAGTTCTTC. It encodes CASSTRRAGGYNEQFF. The chain couples TRBV19 to TRBJ2-1; maybe TRBD2 (6 bases). The V end lost 4 bases, the J end lost 4 bases, and 17 bases lay between the germline ends. The germline gives CDR1 LNHDA, CDR2 SQIVND (reference sequence). CDR3 size: 16 residues.

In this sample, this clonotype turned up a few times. CDR3 loop: CSARKFPQETQYF. DNA of the CDR3: TGCAGTGCTAGAAAGTTCCCCCAAGAGACCCAGTACTTC. V gene TRBV20-1 combines with J gene TRBJ2-5; unclear D gene. Germline V lookup: CDR1 DFQATT, CDR2 SNEGSKA (reference sequence). This CDR3 is 13 amino acids long. V lost 2 bases and J lost 1, with 8 bases in between.

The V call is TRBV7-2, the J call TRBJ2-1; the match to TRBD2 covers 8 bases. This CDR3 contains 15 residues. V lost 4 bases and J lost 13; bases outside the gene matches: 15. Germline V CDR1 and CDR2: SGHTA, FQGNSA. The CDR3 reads CASSSKRGYPLKQFF. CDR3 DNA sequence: TGTGCCAGCAGCTCGAAGCGGGGGTACCCCTTAAAACAGTTCTTC.

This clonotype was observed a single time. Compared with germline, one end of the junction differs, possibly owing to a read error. CDR3 amino acids: CASSYATESFEAFF. CDR3 nucleotides: TGCGCCAGCAGTTACGCGACGGAAAGTTTCGAAGCTTTCTTT. The chain employs TRBV6-2 or TRBV6-3 and TRBJ1-1; no reliable D call. Germline-derived CDR1 and CDR2 are MNHEY and SVGEGT. The CDR3 runs to 14 residues.

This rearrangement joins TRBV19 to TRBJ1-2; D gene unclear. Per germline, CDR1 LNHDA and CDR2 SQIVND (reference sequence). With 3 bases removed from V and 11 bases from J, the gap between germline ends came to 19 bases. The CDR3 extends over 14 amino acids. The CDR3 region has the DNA TGTGCCAGTAGTATTGGGCCTGTCCTGATGGGTTACACCTTC. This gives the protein CASSIGPVLMGYTF.

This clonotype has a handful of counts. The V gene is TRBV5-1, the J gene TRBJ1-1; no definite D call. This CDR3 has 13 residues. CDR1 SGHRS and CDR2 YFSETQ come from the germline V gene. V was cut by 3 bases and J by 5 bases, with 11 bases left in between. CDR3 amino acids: CASSSVGLTEAFF. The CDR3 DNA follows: TGCGCCAGCAGCTCGGTCGGTTTAACTGAAGCTTTCTTT.

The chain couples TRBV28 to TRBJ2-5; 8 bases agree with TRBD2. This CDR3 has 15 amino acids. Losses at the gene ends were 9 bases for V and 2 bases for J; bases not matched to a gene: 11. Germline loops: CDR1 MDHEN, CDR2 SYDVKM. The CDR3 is CASSNGGAGQETQYF. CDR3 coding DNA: TGTGCCAGTTCGAACGGGGGGGCGGGTCAAGAGACCCAGTACTTC. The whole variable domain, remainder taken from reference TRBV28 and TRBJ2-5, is DVKVTQSSRYLVKRTGEKVFLECVQDMDHENMFWYRQDPGLGLRLIYFSYDVKMKEKGDIPEGYSVSREKKERFSLILESASTNQTSMYLCASSNGGAGQETQYFGPGTRLLVL.

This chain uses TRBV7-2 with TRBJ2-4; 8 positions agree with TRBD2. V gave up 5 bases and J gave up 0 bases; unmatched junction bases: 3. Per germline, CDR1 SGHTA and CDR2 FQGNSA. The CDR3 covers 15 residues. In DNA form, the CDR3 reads TGTGCCAGCAGCCCGGGGGGGGTAGCCAAAAACATTCAGTACTTC. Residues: CASSPGGVAKNIQYF.

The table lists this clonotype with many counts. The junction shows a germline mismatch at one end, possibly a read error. The CDR3 bases are TGTGCCAGCAGTCCTGGACAGGGGGAGACCCAGTACTTC. This codes for CASSPGQGETQYF. The chain is built from TRBV5-1 and TRBJ2-5; 9 bases map to TRBD1. This CDR3 contains 13 residues. The germline V gene encodes CDR1 SGHRS and CDR2 YFSETQ. The full variable domain, its missing parts supplied by reference TRBV5-1 and TRBJ2-5, is KAGVTQTPRYLIKTRGQQVTLSCSPISGHRSVSWYQQTPGQGLQFLFEYFSETQRNKGNFPGRFSGRQFSNSRSEMNVSTLELGDSALYLCASSPGQGETQYFGPGTRLLVL.

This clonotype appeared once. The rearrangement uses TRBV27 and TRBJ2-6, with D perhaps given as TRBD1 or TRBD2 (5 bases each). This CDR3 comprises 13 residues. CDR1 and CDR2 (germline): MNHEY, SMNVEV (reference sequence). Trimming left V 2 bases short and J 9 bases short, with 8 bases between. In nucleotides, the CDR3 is TGTGCCAGCAGTTTAGAGGGGTTCAACGTCCTGACTTTC. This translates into CASSLEGFNVLTF.

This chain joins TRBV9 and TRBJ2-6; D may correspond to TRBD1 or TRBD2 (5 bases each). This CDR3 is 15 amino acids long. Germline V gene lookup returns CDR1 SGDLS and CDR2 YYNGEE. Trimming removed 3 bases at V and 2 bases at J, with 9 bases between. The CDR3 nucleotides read TGTGCCAGCAGCGGGGACCTCCCTGGGGCCAACGTCCTGACTTTC. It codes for CASSGDLPGANVLTF.

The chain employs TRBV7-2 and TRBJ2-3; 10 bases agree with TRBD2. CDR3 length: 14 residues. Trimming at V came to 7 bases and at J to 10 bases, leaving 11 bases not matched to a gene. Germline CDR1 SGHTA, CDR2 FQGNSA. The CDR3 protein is CASIQRGGGGAQYF. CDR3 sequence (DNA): TGTGCCAGCATCCAGCGGGGGGGCGGTGGAGCGCAGTATTTT.